The clone carrying this T cell receptor (beta chain) was seen repeatedly, ten times or more. Its cognate antigen is unknown. The data are from a study of CD8+CD57+ T cells in acquired aplastic anemia. Looking at the study overall: The mean DNA yield obtained from sorted CD4+ and CD8+ cells came to around 3 ug. Among healthy donors, CD4+ cells averaged about 9.9 million reads.

Study-wide results and caveats: Patients shared twenty-nine CD8+ CDR3 sequences with controls.

Profiling that covered TCR beta VDJ and CDR3 relied on genomic DNA as its template. TCRdb called the reads again in MiXCR, with one record for every CDR3 protein. The sample has 180,000 or so distinct CDR3 sequences, 35% to 50% seen once. Germline CDR1 MNHNS, CDR2 SASEGT. This CDR3 has 15 amino acids. J was trimmed by 2 bases and V by 7 bases; bases with no gene match: 3. What was sequenced was sorted CD4+, CD8+, or CD8+CD57+ T cells (not recorded which) from PBMCs. This sequence originates from a human donor in good health. The chain uses TRBV6-1 and TRBJ2-3; 13 nucleotides align to TRBD2. The CDR3 is CASTGLAGVTDTQYF. For the CDR3, the DNA is TGTGCCAGCACCGGACTAGCGGGAGTCACAGATACGCAGTATTTT.